This is a list of T cell receptor beta chains from one sample in a study of blood T cell repertoires in COVID-19. The table came from immunoSEQ multiplex PCR; TCRdb's copy has only in-frame clones and leaves some out. The sample records under 300,000 clones, approximately 88% being singletons. The sample comprised PBMCs or T cells enriched from blood (not recorded which). These receptors all come from a woman aged 40 to 50 who had been exposed to COVID-19. CDR3s include the opening cysteine and the closing phenylalanine or tryptophan. A D gene is named only where the DNA matches it firmly. A clone size is listed for some rows: how often the clone was seen (once, few, many), or a class if it is expanded.

d_gene	len	j_gene	abundance	v_gene	CDR3nt	CDR3aa
.	16	TRBJ1-4	.	TRBV11-2	TGTGCCAGCAGCATGCAGGGTTTTGGGGCTAATGAAAAACTGTTTTTT	CASSMQGFGANEKLFF
TRBD2	15	TRBJ2-7	.	TRBV15	TGTGCCACCAGCAGAGATCCGGGACTAGAGTACGAGCAGTACTTC	CATSRDPGLEYEQYF
.	14	TRBJ2-2	.	TRBV7-9	TGTGCCAGCAGCTTCAGCGACCGAGACGGGGAGCTGTTTTTT	CASSFSDRDGELFF
.	16	TRBJ2-2	.	TRBV5-6	TGTGCCAGCAGCTTACCAAGGGGGTCGAACACCGGGGAGCTGTTTTTT	CASSLPRGSNTGELFF
.	13	TRBJ1-4	.	TRBV28	TGTGCCAGCAGTGCCCCAGCTAATGAAAAACTGTTTTTT	CASSAPANEKLFF
TRBD2	17	TRBJ2-3	.	TRBV14	TGTGCCAGCAGCCATAACTACTACCGGGAGGACACAGATACGCAGTATTTT	CASSHNYYREDTDTQYF
.	15	TRBJ2-2	.	TRBV7-9	TGTGCCAGCAGCGTAGACAGCCCGAACACCGGGGAGCTGTTTTTT	CASSVDSPNTGELFF
.	14	TRBJ1-4	once	TRBV9	TGTGCCAGCAGCGTAGAGACGGGGAATGAAAAACTGTTTTTT	CASSVETGNEKLFF
.	17	TRBJ1-2	.	TRBV4-2	TGTGCCAGCAGCCAAGATGGTCGCGGCCTCGCGGGCTATGGCTACACCTTC	CASSQDGRGLAGYGYTF
TRBD2	14	TRBJ2-5	few	TRBV15	TGTGCCACCAGCAGCGGACTAGCCGGAGAGACCCAGTACTTC	CATSSGLAGETQYF
.	15	TRBJ2-2	.	TRBV5-1	TGTGCCAGCAGCTTATCCACCTCGGGTCCCGGGGAGCTGTTTTTT	CASSLSTSGPGELFF
TRBD2	16	TRBJ2-3	once	TRBV28	TGTGCCAGCAGTTCCGGGACTAGCCGGGTGCTGTATACGCAGTATTTT	CASSSGTSRVLYTQYF
TRBD1	15	TRBJ1-5	.	TRBV7-2	TGTGCCAGCAGCGCACGACAGGGGGGCTATCAGCCCCAGCATTTT	CASSARQGGYQPQHF
TRBD1	16	TRBJ1-1	.	TRBV30	TGTGCCTGGAGCGGACAGGGGGCTATCGTCGTGGCTGAAGCTTTCTTT	CAWSGQGAIVVAEAFF
TRBD1	13	TRBJ2-1	.	TRBV18	TGTGCCAGCTCACCTCCGGACAGGGGTTCGCGGTTCTTC	CASSPPDRGSRFF
.	14	TRBJ2-1	.	TRBV7-9	TGTGCCAGCAGCCCGCAGCCCGGGGGTAGTGAGCAGTTCTTC	CASSPQPGGSEQFF
TRBD2	16	TRBJ2-1	.	TRBV11-3	TGTGCCAGCAGCACCCAGACTAGCGGGAGACTCTATGAGCAGTTCTTC	CASSTQTSGRLYEQFF
.	15	TRBJ2-1	.	TRBV7-2	TGTGCCAGCAGCCCAGACAGTACCTCCTACAATGAGCAGTTCTTC	CASSPDSTSYNEQFF
.	14	TRBJ2-1	.	TRBV18	TGTGCCAGCTCACCAACCGGGGGTAAGAATGAGCAGTTCTTC	CASSPTGGKNEQFF
.	14	TRBJ1-2	few	TRBV29-1	TGCAGCGTTGATCGGGCAGGGAAGAACTATGGCTACACCTTC	CSVDRAGKNYGYTF
.	15	TRBJ2-6	once	TRBV28	TGTGCCAGCAGCACCGCAGGGACTGGGGCCAACGTCCTGACTTTC	CASSTAGTGANVLTF
.	13	TRBJ1-1	.	TRBV6-5	TGTGCCAGCAGTTACTCGACAAGTACTGAAGCTTTCTTT	CASSYSTSTEAFF
.	14	TRBJ2-2	few	TRBV7-8	TGTGCCAGCAGCCCGGGACACTCGACCGGGGAGCTGTTTTTT	CASSPGHSTGELFF
.	14	TRBJ1-3	once	TRBV2	TGTGCCAGCAGTCCACAGGGAGCTGGAAACACCATATATTTT	CASSPQGAGNTIYF
TRBD2	14	TRBJ2-5	.	TRBV18	TGTGCCAGCTCTACCCCGGGAGGGCAAGAGACCCAGTACTTC	CASSTPGGQETQYF
.	13	TRBJ1-1	.	TRBV19	TGTGCCAGTAGAGACAGCTTAGTCACTGAAGCTTTCTTT	CASRDSLVTEAFF
.	15	TRBJ1-2	.	TRBV5-6	TGTGCCAGCAGCTTGTTTGTTTTAGGGGACTATGGCTACACCTTC	CASSLFVLGDYGYTF
.	15	TRBJ2-1	.	TRBV18	TGTGCCAGCTCACCACTCCTGGGCGCGTACAATGAGCAGTTCTTC	CASSPLLGAYNEQFF
TRBD1	14	TRBJ1-1	.	TRBV10-3	TGTGCCACCTCTAGGGACAGCCCGAACACTGAAGCTTTCTTT	CATSRDSPNTEAFF
.	18	TRBJ1-2	.	TRBV5-5	TGTGCCAGCAGCCTAACGATTCCTAGGGGTACCAAAAACTATGGCTACACCTTC	CASSLTIPRGTKNYGYTF
TRBD1	15	TRBJ2-1	.	TRBV7-7	TGTGCCAGCAGCAAGACAGGGAGCTCCTACAATGAGCAGTTCTTC	CASSKTGSSYNEQFF
.	12	TRBJ1-5	.	TRBV24-1	TGTGCCACCAGTTATAGCAATCAGCCCCAGCATTTT	CATSYSNQPQHF
.	13	TRBJ1-2	once	TRBV29-1	TGCAGCGTTGGTAGCTGGGTTGGTTATGGCTACACCTTC	CSVGSWVGYGYTF
TRBD1	14	TRBJ1-5	.	TRBV28	TGTGCCAGCAAGTCGACAGGGGCAGAGGAGCCCCAGCATTTT	CASKSTGAEEPQHF
TRBD1	16	TRBJ1-2	few	TRBV27	TGTGCCAGCAGCCCATCCGCTGGGGACAGAGATTATGGCTACACCTTC	CASSPSAGDRDYGYTF
TRBD1	14	TRBJ2-7	.	TRBV30	TGTGCCTGGAGGTCGGACAGGGGACCCTACGAGCAGTACTTC	CAWRSDRGPYEQYF
.	14	TRBJ2-5	.	TRBV2	TGTGCCAGCAGTGAAAAGGGGCGTCCGGAGACCCAGTACTTC	CASSEKGRPETQYF
.	15	TRBJ2-3	.	TRBV5-6	TGTGCCAGCAGCGTGGGGGGCCTACCGGGCCATACGCAGTATTTT	CASSVGGLPGHTQYF
TRBD1	15	TRBJ1-2	.	TRBV7-2	TGTGCCAGCAGCTTAGCGGGCGGACAGGGGTATGGCTACACCTTC	CASSLAGGQGYGYTF
.	19	TRBJ1-1	.	TRBV18	TGTGCCAGCTCACCAATCCCCAAGGCATCGGTTAGGGGGACCACTGAAGCTTTCTTT	CASSPIPKASVRGTTEAFF
.	13	TRBJ1-1	.	TRBV28	TGTGCCAGCACCCGCGGTTTGAACACTGAAGCTTTCTTT	CASTRGLNTEAFF
TRBD1	16	TRBJ2-7	.	TRBV5-1	TGCGCCAGCAGCGACCCGGACAGGGGGAATCCCTACGAGCAGTACTTC	CASSDPDRGNPYEQYF
.	13	TRBJ1-1	.	TRBV5-1	TGTGCCAGCAGCCAGGGTCCTTGGGATGAAGCTTTCTTT	CASSQGPWDEAFF
.	13	TRBJ2-1	.	TRBV5-5	TGTGCCAGCAGCTTGGGGGGGCACAATGAGCAGTTCTTC	CASSLGGHNEQFF
TRBD1	17	TRBJ2-7	.	TRBV4-2	TGTGCCAGCAGCCAAGAATTCGGGACAGAACTATCCTACGAGCAGTACTTC	CASSQEFGTELSYEQYF
.	15	TRBJ2-2	.	TRBV19	TGTGCCAGTAACCTTGACAGCCTGAACACCGGGGAGCTGTTTTTT	CASNLDSLNTGELFF
TRBD1	15	TRBJ1-5	.	TRBV7-8	TGTGCCAGCAGCTTAGGGACAGGTCTCAATCAGCCCCAGCATTTT	CASSLGTGLNQPQHF
.	13	TRBJ1-2	.	TRBV5-4	TGTGCCAGCAGCTTGGGGTCCCAGGGAGGCTACACCTTC	CASSLGSQGGYTF
.	11	TRBJ1-1	.	TRBV19	TGTGCCAGTAGTCCAGGGACTGAAGCTTTCTTT	CASSPGTEAFF
TRBD2	18	TRBJ2-1	.	TRBV10-3	TGTGCCATCAGTGAGTCGACTGGGGGACTAGTCACCTACAATGAGCAGTTCTTC	CAISESTGGLVTYNEQFF